These 21 T cell receptor beta chains originate from one sample sequenced in a study of identical twins. Each CDR3 protein is one row after TCRdb ran MiXCR on the 5' RACE reads. This table has approximately 600,000 distinct CDR3 sequences, roughly 7.2% appearing once. The same sample was also studied in work on yellow fever vaccine responses in identical twins.

The specimen sequenced was PBMCs. The receptors originated from a woman aged 18 to 35 in good health.

This clonotype has at least ten counts. V gene TRBV12-3 or TRBV12-4 combines with J gene TRBJ2-1; TRBD2 is a possible D gene (5 bases). The CDR3 consists of 14 residues. V shed 2 bases and J shed 7 bases, with 12 bases lying between them. In DNA, the CDR3 is TGTGCCAGCAGTTTACAAGCGGACCTGAATGAGCAGTTCTTC. Translating gives CASSLQADLNEQFF.

The rearrangement links TRBV10-3 to TRBJ2-1, with 7 bases aligning to TRBD1. Germline V gene sequence: CDR1 ENHRY, CDR2 SYGVKD. This CDR3 has 16 amino acids. V dropped 6 bases and J dropped 3; count of bases not matched to a gene: 11. This chain's CDR3 is CAISEPRQGVYNEQFF. DNA of the CDR3: TGTGCCATCAGCGAACCCCGACAGGGCGTCTACAATGAGCAGTTCTTC.

This clonotype was seen ten or more times. The V call is TRBV12-3 or TRBV12-4, the J call TRBJ1-1; 7 bases fit TRBD1. The length of the CDR3 is 14 residues. The ends lost 6 bases at V and 0 bases at J; junction bases unmatched: 4. CDR3 sequence: CASSTGAMNTEAFF. The CDR3 DNA is TGTGCCAGCAGCACAGGGGCCATGAACACTGAAGCTTTCTTT.

This clonotype was counted many times. The chain employs TRBV12-3 or TRBV12-4 and TRBJ1-3, with 10 nucleotides matching TRBD1. The V gene end was trimmed by 5 bases and the J gene end by 3 bases; junction bases not matched to a gene: 4. This CDR3 comprises 15 residues. The CDR3 region has the DNA TGTGCCAGCAGTCCCTGGGACAGGGGTGGAAACACCATATATTTT. Amino acids: CASSPWDRGGNTIYF.

This clonotype was seen ten or more times. V gene TRBV29-1 combines with J gene TRBJ2-3, with D hard to call. Germline CDR1 is SQVTM and CDR2 is ANQGSEA. The V end was cut by 7 bases, the J end by 4 bases, with 12 bases between. The CDR3 is 12 residues long. The CDR3 coding sequence is TGCAGCGCTCAAGACTTACCAGATACGCAGTATTTT. It specifies CSAQDLPDTQYF.

This clonotype was counted at least ten times. V and J are TRBV3-1 and TRBJ2-7; possible D gene TRBD1, 6 bases. This CDR3 is built from 17 residues. Trimming stripped 1 base from V and 2 bases from J, with 18 bases between. Germline V gene lookup returns CDR1 LGHDT and CDR2 YNNKEL (reference sequence). CDR3 in DNA: TGTGCCAGCAGCCAAGGGCCCTCCGACAGGATAGCCTACGAGCAGTACTTC. Protein product: CASSQGPSDRIAYEQYF.

This clonotype was found many times. This rearrangement joins TRBV12-3 or TRBV12-4 to TRBJ2-1; TRBD2 is a possible D gene (6 bases). Deletions cut 6 bases from V and 0 bases from J, with 15 bases between. CDR3 length: 16 residues. The CDR3 coding sequence is TGTGCCAGCAGCCCTTCTGGGGGGAGCTCCTACAATGAGCAGTTCTTC. This sequence encodes CASSPSGGSSYNEQFF.

The chain carries TRBV5-5 and TRBJ2-1; 9 bases agree with TRBD2. The CDR3 is 18 amino acids. The ends lost 0 bases at V and 4 bases at J; junction bases unmatched: 11. Germline CDR1 SGHKS, CDR2 YYEKEE (reference sequence). CDR3 sequence (DNA): TGTGCCAGCAGCTTGGCACAACCCCTAGCGGGACCTTACAATGAGCAGTTCTTC. It encodes CASSLAQPLAGPYNEQFF.

This clonotype was seen at least ten times. This sequence joins TRBV29-1 and TRBJ2-5, with 14 bases aligning to TRBD2. Trimming removed 4 bases from V and 0 bases from J; junction bases left unmatched: 7. The germline gives CDR1 SQVTM, CDR2 ANQGSEA. This CDR3 has 17 amino acids. As DNA, the CDR3 is TGCAGCGTTGCGGTGACTAGCGGGAGGGTGTACCAAGAGACCCAGTACTTC. Its translation is CSVAVTSGRVYQETQYF.

This clonotype was recorded at least ten times. The chain couples TRBV11-2 to TRBJ2-1; D ambiguous. Germline lookup yields CDR1 SGHAT and CDR2 FQNNGV. V gave up 5 bases and J gave up 4 bases, with 6 bases separating them. The length of the CDR3 is 12 residues. The CDR3 here is CASSPEYNEQFF. The CDR3 nucleotides are TGTGCCAGCAGCCCCGAGTACAATGAGCAGTTCTTC.

This clonotype was counted at least ten times. This chain links TRBV5-1 with TRBJ2-3, with D possibly TRBD1 on 6 matching bases. Germline CDR1 is SGHRS and CDR2 is YFSETQ. The CDR3 consists of 14 residues. V was clipped by 0 bases and J by 6 bases, with 11 bases between them. The CDR3 DNA follows: TGCGCCAGCAGCTTGGGTACAGGGTCGGATACGCAGTATTTT. Its protein product is CASSLGTGSDTQYF. Complete variable domain (other parts from reference TRBV5-1 and TRBJ2-3): KAGVTQTPRYLIKTRGQQVTLSCSPISGHRSVSWYQQTPGQGLQFLFEYFSETQRNKGNFPGRFSGRQFSNSRSEMNVSTLELGDSALYLCASSLGTGSDTQYFGPGTRLTVL.

This clonotype was counted only a few times. The rearrangement uses TRBV29-1 and TRBJ1-2; perhaps TRBD1 as D (5 bases). Between the trimmed V and J ends, which lost 4 bases and 6 bases, there was a span of 15 bases. Germline CDR1 SQVTM, CDR2 ANQGSEA. This CDR3 spans 13 amino acids. The CDR3 sequence: CSVVGAIRDGYTF. For the CDR3, the DNA is TGCAGCGTTGTAGGGGCAATAAGGGATGGCTACACCTTC.

This clonotype has a count of ten or more. V gene TRBV20-1 combines with J gene TRBJ1-1; D is uncertain. The germline CDR1 and CDR2 sequences are DFQATT and SNEGSKA (reference sequence). The CDR3 is 12 amino acids. V was shortened by 3 bases and J by 12 bases, with 17 bases between the two germline ends. The CDR3 DNA is TGCAGTGCTAGTGTATCGAGGGTATTAACTTTCTTT. This sequence encodes CSASVSRVLTFF.

This clonotype came up many times. J is TRBJ2-1 and V is TRBV5-1, with 7 positions matching TRBD2. Per the germline V gene, CDR1 is SGHRS and CDR2 is YFSETQ. The CDR3 has 15 residues. J was trimmed by 5 bases and V by 0 bases; bases with no gene match: 5. The CDR3 DNA reads TGCGCCAGCAGCTTGGTGTTAGCGGGTAACAATGAGCAGTTCTTC. It is translated as CASSLVLAGNNEQFF.

V and J are TRBV5-1 and TRBJ2-7; D is unclear. The V end was cut by 0 bases, the J end by 3 bases, with 10 bases between. This CDR3 contains 14 residues. Per germline, CDR1 SGHRS and CDR2 YFSETQ. Written as DNA, the CDR3 is TGCGCCAGCAGCTTGGTACCAGGCTACTACGAGCAGTACGTC. Protein sequence: CASSLVPGYYEQYV.

This clonotype was detected ten times or more. The chain combines TRBV5-1 with TRBJ1-6, with D possibly TRBD1 on 5 matching bases. Germline loops: CDR1 SGHRS, CDR2 YFSETQ. The CDR3 spans 15 residues. Trimming cost V 5 bases and J 7 bases, with 16 bases left between them. The CDR3 sequence is CASRYDSFDNSPLHF. CDR3 DNA: TGCGCCAGCAGGTACGACAGCTTCGACAATTCACCCCTCCACTTT.

The CDR3 DNA sequence: TGTGCCAGTAGTATTACAGGGACCCCTGAGCAGTTCTTC. This gives the protein CASSITGTPEQFF. The J gene is TRBJ2-1, the V gene TRBV19; TRBD1 might be the D (6 bases). Trimming cost V 3 bases and J 9 bases, with 12 bases left between them. This CDR3 spans 13 amino acids. CDR1 LNHDA and CDR2 SQIVND come from the germline V gene (reference sequence).

The chain couples TRBV6-2 or TRBV6-3 to TRBJ1-1; D might be TRBD1 (5 bases). The CDR3 consists of 13 residues. CDR1 is MNHEY and CDR2 is SVGEGT in the germline V gene. V gave up 7 bases and J gave up 6 bases, with 15 bases separating them. CDR3 bases: TGTGCCAGCACTAACGCGGGGGTATCTGAAGCTTTCTTT. Residues: CASTNAGVSEAFF.

This clonotype was observed at least ten times. The chain joins TRBV20-1 to TRBJ2-1, with 11 nucleotides matching TRBD2. Trimming took 1 base from V and 1 from J; bases not matched to a gene: 3. The CDR3 totals 16 residues. Per the germline V gene, CDR1 is DFQATT and CDR2 is SNEGSKA (reference sequence). The CDR3 here is CSARAPSGGSYNEQFF. For the CDR3, the DNA is TGCAGTGCTAGAGCCCCTAGCGGGGGGTCCTACAATGAGCAGTTCTTC.

The chain combines TRBV5-4 with TRBJ2-1; 13 nucleotides align to TRBD2. The trim removed 4 bases at V and 1 base at J, leaving 11 bases unmatched. CDR1 is SGHNT and CDR2 is YYREEE in the germline V gene (reference sequence). This CDR3 comprises 19 residues. The CDR3 spells CASSLGLAGSGLSYNEQFF. The DNA of the CDR3 is TGTGCCAGCAGCCTGGGACTAGCGGGATCCGGTCTGTCCTACAATGAGCAGTTCTTC.

DNA for the CDR3: TGTGCCAGCAAGGCAGGGGCGTACGAGCAGTACTTC. The encoded protein is CASKAGAYEQYF. This sequence joins TRBV27 and TRBJ2-7; D possibly corresponds to TRBD1 (6 bases). Looked up from germline, CDR1 is MNHEY and CDR2 is SMNVEV (reference sequence). Trimming left V 7 bases short and J 4 bases short, with 11 bases between. The CDR3 is made up of 12 amino acids.